The rows below give T cell receptor beta chains drawn from one sample of a study of vaccination effects on CD4 cells after COVID-19. These TCRs are of unknown antigen specificity. TCRdb's table, derived via immunoSEQ multiplex PCR, lists solely in-frame clones and lacks some. Of around 81,000 clones in the sample, over 70% were seen once. Sequences were derived from CD4+ T cells from PBMCs cultured with HCoV-OC43 spike peptides, sampled after COVID-19 vaccination. The receptor source for this set is a human donor who received a COVID-19 vaccine. Each CDR3 is given with its conserved first and last residue. Fields, in order: CDR3 protein, CDR3 DNA, clone size, D gene, J gene, V gene. D genes are given only for firm matches. Some rows have no size entry. The others give once, few or many, or a class for an expanded clone.

cdr3_aa: CATSDLKGAVEQFF
cdr3_nt: TGTGCCACCAGTGATTTAAAAGGGGCCGTTGAGCAGTTCTTC
clone_size: .
d_call: .
j_call: TRBJ2-1
v_call: TRBV24-1

cdr3_aa: CASSVGSGRTEAFF
cdr3_nt: TGTGCCAGCAGCGTAGGGTCTGGGAGGACTGAAGCTTTCTTT
clone_size: once
d_call: .
j_call: TRBJ1-1
v_call: TRBV9

cdr3_aa: CASSLSTGGSPLHF
cdr3_nt: TGCGCCAGCAGCTTGTCGACAGGAGGGTCACCCCTCCACTTT
clone_size: .
d_call: .
j_call: TRBJ1-6
v_call: TRBV5-1

cdr3_aa: CASSSWRPQETQYF
cdr3_nt: TGTGCCAGCAGTTCTTGGCGGCCCCAAGAGACCCAGTACTTC
clone_size: .
d_call: .
j_call: TRBJ2-5
v_call: TRBV28

cdr3_aa: CSASPYPSGANVLTF
cdr3_nt: TGCAGTGCTAGTCCCTACCCCTCTGGGGCCAACGTCCTGACTTTC
clone_size: few
d_call: .
j_call: TRBJ2-6
v_call: TRBV20-1

cdr3_aa: CASSPQKGHNTEAFF
cdr3_nt: TGTGCCAGCTCACCCCAAAAGGGGCACAACACTGAAGCTTTCTTT
clone_size: once
d_call: .
j_call: TRBJ1-1
v_call: TRBV18

cdr3_aa: CASSLALTGPNEKLFF
cdr3_nt: TGTGCCAGCAGCTTAGCGTTGACAGGCCCTAATGAAAAACTGTTTTTT
clone_size: .
d_call: .
j_call: TRBJ1-4
v_call: TRBV7-9

cdr3_aa: CASRPGQVNQPQHF
cdr3_nt: TGTGCCAGTAGACCGGGACAGGTCAATCAGCCCCAGCATTTT
clone_size: few
d_call: TRBD1
j_call: TRBJ1-5
v_call: TRBV19

cdr3_aa: CASSVAGQNPNTGELFF
cdr3_nt: TGTGCCAGCAGCGTCGCTGGACAGAATCCGAACACCGGGGAGCTGTTTTTT
clone_size: .
d_call: .
j_call: TRBJ2-2
v_call: TRBV9

cdr3_aa: CAISNTDTQYF
cdr3_nt: TGTGCCATCAGTAACACAGATACGCAGTATTTT
clone_size: .
d_call: .
j_call: TRBJ2-3
v_call: TRBV10-3

cdr3_aa: CASSLRRISYNEQFF
cdr3_nt: TGTGCCAGCAGCTTAAGAAGGATTTCCTACAATGAGCAGTTCTTC
clone_size: .
d_call: .
j_call: TRBJ2-1
v_call: TRBV7-2

cdr3_aa: CASSRRDRGLSGELFF
cdr3_nt: TGTGCCAGCAGCCGCCGGGACAGGGGGCTGAGCGGGGAGCTGTTTTTT
clone_size: .
d_call: TRBD1
j_call: TRBJ2-2
v_call: TRBV7-3

cdr3_aa: CASSAGGSATNEKLFF
cdr3_nt: TGTGCCAGCAGCGCGGGCGGATCCGCAACTAATGAAAAACTGTTTTTT
clone_size: .
d_call: .
j_call: TRBJ1-4
v_call: TRBV9

cdr3_aa: CSVDRGSYGYTF
cdr3_nt: TGCAGCGTTGACAGGGGTAGCTATGGCTACACCTTC
clone_size: few
d_call: .
j_call: TRBJ1-2
v_call: TRBV29-1

cdr3_aa: CASSSGVSAMNTEAFF
cdr3_nt: TGTGCCAGCAGCTCTGGGGTGTCGGCTATGAACACTGAAGCTTTCTTT
clone_size: once
d_call: .
j_call: TRBJ1-1
v_call: TRBV5-4

cdr3_aa: CARSLVWCNEQFF
cdr3_nt: TGTGCCAGAAGCTTGGTCTGGTGTAATGAGCAGTTCTTC
clone_size: .
d_call: .
j_call: TRBJ2-1
v_call: TRBV5-3

cdr3_aa: CASSQSFGGGLGYGYTF
cdr3_nt: TGTGCCAGCTCACAGTCCTTCGGCGGGGGGCTAGGCTATGGCTACACCTTC
clone_size: .
d_call: .
j_call: TRBJ1-2
v_call: TRBV18

cdr3_aa: CASSMRGLKGTQYF
cdr3_nt: TGTGCCAGCAGCATGCGGGGGCTTAAGGGGACCCAGTACTTC
clone_size: .
d_call: .
j_call: TRBJ2-5
v_call: TRBV7-2

cdr3_aa: CASSLFRDRGLQPQHF
cdr3_nt: TGTGCCAGCAGCTTGTTTCGGGACAGGGGGCTTCAGCCCCAGCATTTT
clone_size: .
d_call: TRBD1
j_call: TRBJ1-5
v_call: TRBV5-6

cdr3_aa: CASKNRQNSPLHF
cdr3_nt: TGTGCCAGCAAGAACAGACAAAATTCACCCCTCCACTTT
clone_size: .
d_call: .
j_call: TRBJ1-6
v_call: TRBV6-5

cdr3_aa: CASSLSDRANTGELFF
cdr3_nt: TGTGCCAGCAGTTTATCGGACAGGGCGAACACCGGGGAGCTGTTTTTT
clone_size: .
d_call: TRBD1
j_call: TRBJ2-2
v_call: TRBV28

cdr3_aa: CASSSTGTGRRQPQHF
cdr3_nt: TGTGCCAGCAGTTCGACCGGGACAGGGAGGCGTCAGCCCCAGCATTTT
clone_size: .
d_call: TRBD1
j_call: TRBJ1-5
v_call: TRBV6-5

cdr3_aa: CASSQGLRGANEQFF
cdr3_nt: TGCGCCAGCAGCCAAGGGTTGAGAGGGGCGAATGAGCAGTTCTTC
clone_size: .
d_call: .
j_call: TRBJ2-1
v_call: TRBV4-3

cdr3_aa: CASSLVGVGGSYTF
cdr3_nt: TGTGCCAGCAGCTTGGTTGGCGTCGGGGGCTCCTACACCTTC
clone_size: .
d_call: .
j_call: TRBJ1-2
v_call: TRBV5-6

cdr3_aa: CASSYGAGETEAFF
cdr3_nt: TGTGCCAGCAGTTACGGGGCAGGGGAGACTGAAGCTTTCTTT
clone_size: .
d_call: .
j_call: TRBJ1-1
v_call: TRBV6-5

cdr3_aa: CASNRIYGVQPQHF
cdr3_nt: TGTGCCAGCAATCGTATATATGGGGTTCAGCCCCAGCATTTT
clone_size: .
d_call: .
j_call: TRBJ1-5
v_call: TRBV19

cdr3_aa: CAISVGQKYSPLHF
cdr3_nt: TGTGCCATCAGTGTAGGACAGAAATATTCACCCCTCCACTTT
clone_size: .
d_call: .
j_call: TRBJ1-6
v_call: TRBV10-3

cdr3_aa: CASSPPVRGNHQPQHF
cdr3_nt: TGTGCCAGCTCACCACCCGTCAGGGGCAACCATCAGCCCCAGCATTTT
clone_size: .
d_call: .
j_call: TRBJ1-5
v_call: TRBV18

cdr3_aa: CASRFSAGGYTF
cdr3_nt: TGTGCCAGCAGATTCAGTGCCGGTGGCTACACCTTC
clone_size: .
d_call: .
j_call: TRBJ1-2
v_call: TRBV28

cdr3_aa: CASSLNGREYEKLFF
cdr3_nt: TGTGCCAGCAGTTTAAATGGCAGGGAGTACGAAAAACTGTTTTTT
clone_size: .
d_call: .
j_call: TRBJ1-4
v_call: TRBV27